This TCR beta chain is drawn from a study of blood T cell repertoires in COVID-19. Across the study: T cells, B-cell-depleted T cells, or PBMCs supplied cDNA or gDNA.

Some clones are missing from TCRdb's copy, which holds only in-frame ones; the method was immunoSEQ multiplex PCR. The repertoire holds about 180,000 clones, with roughly 85% as singletons. V shed 6 bases and J 3 bases; nucleotides not matched to a gene: 6. Germline V gene sequence: CDR1 MNHEY, CDR2 SVGAGI. The CDR3 totals 14 residues. The Seattle patients joined while their infection was active and were tracked longitudinally afterward. Specimen: peripheral blood. V is TRBV6-5 and J is TRBJ2-3, with 7 bases fitting TRBD2. The source is a woman aged 45-65 years with COVID-19, enrolled during active disease. This CDR3 reads CASRDTGGTDTQYF. As DNA, the CDR3 is TGTGCCAGCAGAGACACGGGGGGAACAGATACGCAGTATTTT.